What follows are 21 T cell receptor beta chains derived from one specimen sequenced in a study of T cell responses to AZD1222 COVID-19 vaccine. The method was immunoSEQ multiplex PCR; TCRdb's version includes in-frame clones alone and lacks a portion of them. The profile shows roughly 80,000 clones, 85% to 90% of them singletons. Sequencing used peripheral blood, obtained on day 0 of MenACWY control vaccination. The receptors were gathered from an adult in good health.

This chain uses TRBV30 with TRBJ2-4; no firm D call. The CDR3 runs to 14 residues. Germline CDR1 and CDR2: GTSNPN and SVGIG (reference sequence). The ends were cut back, 0 bases at V and 5 bases at J, with 11 bases in the middle. The CDR3 reads CAWSVPPAQNIQYF. The CDR3 bases are TGTGCCTGGAGTGTACCCCCGGCCCAAAACATTCAGTACTTC.

Only a few counts were recorded for this clone. The chain has TRBV27 and TRBJ2-7; TRBD2 agrees at 7 bases. The germline CDR1 and CDR2 sequences are MNHEY and SMNVEV (reference sequence). The CDR3 is made up of 14 amino acids. The J segment lost 3 bases and the V segment lost 3 bases, leaving 5 bases of the junction unmatched. In nucleotides, the CDR3 is TGTGCCAGCAGTTTGAGCGGGACCGGCTACGAGCAGTACTTC. Translated, it gives CASSLSGTGYEQYF.

V and J are TRBV21-1 and TRBJ2-7; TRBD1, the table's D call, lacks a check against the DNA. TRBV21-1 is assigned pseudogene status. This CDR3 has 15 residues. The CDR3, as DNA: TGTGCCAGCAGCCGGGGCGGACAGGAGCAACACGAGCAGTACTTC. Translation: CASSRGGQEQHEQYF.

J is TRBJ2-2 and V is TRBV6-2 or TRBV6-3, with unresolved D. V was clipped by 2 bases and J by 7 bases, with 11 bases between them. CDR3 length: 14 residues. Germline V gives CDR1 MNHEY, CDR2 SVGEGT. The CDR3 reads CASSYPTGLGELFF. The CDR3, as DNA: TGTGCCAGCAGTTACCCCACCGGGCTCGGGGAGCTGTTTTTT.

The V call is TRBV2, the J call TRBJ2-7; D is unresolved. The CDR3 length is 13 residues. V lost 11 bases to trimming and J lost 2 bases, with 16 bases between them. The germline V gene encodes CDR1 SNHLY and CDR2 FYNNEI. CDR3 sequence: CALMVPRAYEQYF. DNA of the CDR3: TGTGCCCTCATGGTGCCCCGAGCCTACGAGCAGTACTTC. Full variable domain (rest looked up from reference TRBV2 and TRBJ2-7): EPEVTQTPSHQVTQMGQEVILRCVPISNHLYFYWYRQILGQKVEFLVSFYNNEISEKSEIFDDQFSVERPDGSNFTLKIRSTKLEDSAMYFCALMVPRAYEQYFGPGTRLTVT.

The rearrangement links TRBV28 to TRBJ1-2; 8 positions agree with TRBD1. Germline V gene lookup returns CDR1 MDHEN and CDR2 SYDVKM. V lost 11 bases, J lost 6 bases, and 14 bases stayed unmatched. The CDR3 extends over 14 amino acids. The CDR3 DNA follows: TGTGCCGCTAGGCGAACAGGGGGATCGCATGGCTACACCTTC. Amino acid sequence: CAARRTGGSHGYTF.

Worth noting for this clone: One end of the junction is discordant with germline, which a read error may explain. The gene calls are TRBV28 and TRBJ1-1; TRBD1 matches at 7 bases. Germline-derived CDR1 and CDR2 are MDHEN and SYDVKM. This CDR3 is 12 amino acids long. CDR3 loop: CASSFNRGPVSF. The CDR3 DNA sequence: TGTGCCAGCAGTTTTAATAGGGGGCCGGTCTCTTTT. Based on the CDR3 plus reference TRBV28 and TRBJ1-1, the full variable domain is DVKVTQSSRYLVKRTGEKVFLECVQDMDHENMFWYRQDPGLGLRLIYFSYDVKMKEKGDIPEGYSVSREKKERFSLILESASTNQTSMYLCASSFNRGPVSFGQGTRLTVV.

The genes are TRBV6-1 and TRBJ2-7, with 8 bases aligning to TRBD2. V trimming: 2 bases; J trimming: 5 bases; junction bases outside the gene matches: 8. The germline V gene encodes CDR1 MNHNS and CDR2 SASEGT. This CDR3 is built from 15 residues. The CDR3 coding sequence is TGTGCCAGCAGTGAAAAGCGGGAGCCCCCGGACGAGCAGTACTTC. It specifies CASSEKREPPDEQYF.

V is TRBV28 and J is TRBJ2-7, with D perhaps matching TRBD1 or TRBD2 (5 bases each). Trimming cost V 3 bases and J 6 bases, with 15 bases left between them. The CDR3 covers 14 residues. Germline CDR1 is MDHEN and CDR2 is SYDVKM. CDR3 sequence (DNA): TGTGCCAGCAGTTTGTCGGGACGGGCCGGCGAGCAGTACTTC. As protein: CASSLSGRAGEQYF.

A word on this clone: Within the sample, other DNA sequences also encode this same CDR3. The rearrangement uses TRBV28 and TRBJ2-7; D not resolved. CDR1 MDHEN and CDR2 SYDVKM come from the germline V gene. This CDR3 spans 14 amino acids. V lost 3 bases and J lost 5, with 14 bases in between. Written as DNA, the CDR3 is TGTGCCAGCAGTTTGAGGCTCCCGCGGAACGAGCAGTACTTC. Amino acids: CASSLRLPRNEQYF. Full variable domain (missing parts from reference TRBV28 and TRBJ2-7): DVKVTQSSRYLVKRTGEKVFLECVQDMDHENMFWYRQDPGLGLRLIYFSYDVKMKEKGDIPEGYSVSREKKERFSLILESASTNQTSMYLCASSLRLPRNEQYFGPGTRLTVT.

The V and J genes are TRBV10-3 and TRBJ2-7; 8 positions agree with TRBD2. The V gene end was trimmed by 6 bases and the J gene end by 5 bases; junction bases not matched to a gene: 9. The CDR3 covers 14 residues. In germline, CDR1 is ENHRY, CDR2 SYGVKD. CDR3 sequence reads: CAISGAGAPHEQYF. Here the CDR3 DNA reads TGTGCCATCAGCGGAGCGGGAGCGCCACACGAGCAGTACTTC.

V usage is TRBV7-2 and J usage is TRBJ2-3, with a tentative D call TRBD2 (6 bases). The CDR3 consists of 14 residues. Germline V gives CDR1 SGHTA, CDR2 FQGNSA. V lost 8 bases and J lost 0, with 12 bases in between. DNA for the CDR3: TGTGCCAGCCTGGGAGGTCCCAGCACAGATACGCAGTATTTT. Translating gives CASLGGPSTDTQYF. Full variable domain (remainder filled in from reference TRBV7-2 and TRBJ2-3): GAGVSQSPSNKVTEKGKDVELRCDPISGHTALYWYRQSLGQGLEFLIYFQGNSAPDKSGLPSDRFSAERTGGSVSTLTIQRTQQEDSAVYLCASLGGPSTDTQYFGPGTRLTVL.

This clone was observed a few times. The CDR3 DNA reads as TGCGCCAGCAGTCAAAAAGGCGCCGCGACAGTTTACACCTTC. It codes for CASSQKGAATVYTF. The rearrangement joins TRBV4-3 to TRBJ1-2; TRBD1 might be the D (5 bases). V lost 6 bases and J 11 bases, leaving 22 bases between the germline ends. The CDR3 extends over 14 amino acids. Germline V gene lookup returns CDR1 LGHNA and CDR2 YSLEER.

CDR3: CASSRTGPSSYEQYF. In nucleotides, the CDR3 is TGCGCCAGCAGCAGGACAGGGCCAAGCTCCTACGAGCAGTACTTC. V gene TRBV5-1 combines with J gene TRBJ2-7; 8 bases map to TRBD1. Trimming removed 4 bases from V and 0 bases from J; junction bases left unmatched: 6. The CDR3 has 15 amino acids. The germline V gene encodes CDR1 SGHRS and CDR2 YFSETQ.

This chain uses TRBV28 with TRBJ2-7; TRBD2 aligns across 12 bases. J was trimmed by 2 bases and V by 4 bases; bases with no gene match: 9. The V gene's germline CDR1 is MDHEN and CDR2 SYDVKM. CDR3 length equals 17 residues. CDR3 region: CASSSYRTSGETYEQYF. The CDR3 DNA reads as TGTGCCAGCAGTTCCTACCGGACTAGCGGGGAGACCTACGAGCAGTACTTC.

This chain links TRBV10-2 with TRBJ2-3; 10 bases line up with TRBD2. Germline trimming cut 5 bases from V and 1 base from J; bases unmatched to any gene: 3. The germline CDR1 and CDR2 sequences are WSHSY and SAAADI. The CDR3 extends over 15 amino acids. The CDR3 sequence is CASSSSGRGTDTQYF. Written as DNA, the CDR3 is TGCGCCAGCAGTTCTAGCGGGAGAGGCACAGATACGCAGTATTTT.

In this sample, this clone turned up a few times. This chain links TRBV7-2 with TRBJ1-1; D ambiguous. Trimming shortened V by 4 bases and J by 1 base, and 13 bases separated the two germline ends. The CDR3 is 15 amino acids. Germline V gives CDR1 SGHTA, CDR2 FQGNSA. The CDR3 coding sequence is TGTGCCAGCAGCTCCCCCGTAGACCCGAACACTGAAGCTTTCTTT. It specifies CASSSPVDPNTEAFF.

This chain connects TRBV21-1 to TRBJ2-1; TRBD2 is the table's D call and was not checked against the DNA. TRBV21-1 is deemed a pseudogene. The CDR3 spans 16 residues. As DNA, the CDR3 is TGTGCCAGCAGCCAGGGCGCGGGGGCCTCCTACAATGAGCAGTTCTTC. This codes for CASSQGAGASYNEQFF.

The V call is TRBV29-1, the J call TRBJ1-1; TRBD1 matches at 7 bases. V trimming: 0 bases; J trimming: 4 bases; junction bases outside the gene matches: 8. The CDR3 loop spans 15 amino acids. Germline CDR1 is SQVTM and CDR2 is ANQGSEA. In nucleotides, the CDR3 is TGCAGCGTTGAAGATCAGGAGGGGGCGACCACTGAAGCTTTCTTT. As protein: CSVEDQEGATTEAFF.

The J gene is TRBJ2-3, the V gene TRBV5-4, with a possible D match to TRBD2 (5 bases). CDR1 and CDR2 (germline): SGHNT, YYREEE (reference sequence). Trimming took 0 bases from V and 3 from J, leaving 8 bases between them. This CDR3 has 14 residues. The CDR3 nucleotides read TGTGCCAGCAGCTTGGCGGGAAGGACAGATACGCAGTATTTT. This sequence encodes CASSLAGRTDTQYF.

The chain is built from TRBV7-2 and TRBJ1-3, with D unclear. Germline loops: CDR1 SGHTA, CDR2 FQGNSA. Trimming left V 0 bases short and J 7 bases short, with 10 bases between. The CDR3 totals 14 residues. Here the CDR3 reads CASSLARQWNTIYF. The CDR3 DNA reads TGTGCCAGCAGCTTAGCGCGGCAGTGGAACACCATATATTTT.